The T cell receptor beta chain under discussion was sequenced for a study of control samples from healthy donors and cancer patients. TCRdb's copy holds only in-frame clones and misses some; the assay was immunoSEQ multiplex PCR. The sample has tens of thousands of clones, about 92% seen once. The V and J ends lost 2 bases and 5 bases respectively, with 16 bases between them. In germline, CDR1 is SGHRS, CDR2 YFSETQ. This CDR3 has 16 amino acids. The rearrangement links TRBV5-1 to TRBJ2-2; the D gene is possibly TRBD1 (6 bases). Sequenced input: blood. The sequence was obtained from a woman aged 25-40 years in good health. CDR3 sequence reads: CASSFLPGQRTGELFF. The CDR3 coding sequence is TGCGCCAGCAGCTTCCTTCCGGGACAAAGGACCGGGGAGCTGTTTTTT.